A selection of T cell receptor beta chains follows, all from one sample in a study of T cell repertoires in cytomegalovirus infection. Each CDR3 protein is one row after TCRdb ran MiXCR on the reads. The sample has about 700,000 distinct CDR3 sequences; about 30% are singletons. Their antigens remain unidentified. Sample: cultured PBMCs, taken from culture after CMV antigen stimulation. All receptors come from a human donor in good health (CMV status not recorded). Some clones in this sample may be carry-over from other donors' samples. Each CDR3 is given with its conserved first and last residue. The D gene is left open where the match is weak. Clone size is stated in some rows and not others, as once, few, many or a class when expanded.

V,size,D,J,CDR3,DNA
TRBV4-1,-,TRBD2,TRBJ2-1,CASSQDLLAGVEQFF,TGTGCCAGCAGCCAAGACCTACTAGCGGGGGTCGAGCAGTTCTTC
TRBV12-3/TRBV12-4,few,-,TRBJ2-7,CASTTMTSRSYEQYF,TGTGCCAGCACCACGATGACATCTAGGAGCTACGAGCAGTACTTC
TRBV10-3,few,TRBD2,TRBJ2-3,CAITPASGSTDTQYF,TGTGCCATCACCCCGGCTAGCGGTAGCACAGATACGCAGTATTTT
TRBV7-2,many,-,TRBJ1-1,CASSRYGGQNTEAFF,TGTGCCAGCAGCCGCTATGGGGGTCAGAACACTGAAGCTTTCTTT
TRBV7-9,few,TRBD2,TRBJ2-1,CASSSGSLAGTLNEQFF,TGTGCCAGCAGCTCCGGTTCGCTAGCGGGGACTCTAAATGAGCAGTTCTTC
TRBV5-3,once,TRBD2,TRBJ2-1,CASTPAGGPNEQFF,TGTGCCAGCACCCCAGCGGGAGGGCCTAATGAGCAGTTCTTC
TRBV7-2,many,-,TRBJ2-5,CASSLVGGGARGWETQYF,TGTGCCAGCAGCTTAGTGGGGGGGGGGGCGCGGGGCTGGGAGACCCAGTACTTC
TRBV11-2,-,TRBD2,TRBJ2-3,CASSLMGGLGVDTQYF,TGTGCCAGCAGCTTAATGGGAGGACTAGGGGTGGATACGCAGTATTTT
TRBV7-2,many,-,TRBJ2-5,CASSPSDAGETQYF,TGTGCCAGCAGCCCCTCGGACGCCGGGGAGACCCAGTACTTC
TRBV7-6,few,-,TRBJ2-3,CASSLASLKDTQYF,TGTGCCAGCAGCTTAGCGTCCTTAAAAGATACGCAGTATTTT
TRBV7-8,many,TRBD2,TRBJ2-1,CASSTTSGSHYNEQFF,TGTGCCAGCAGCACGACTAGCGGGAGTCACTACAATGAGCAGTTCTTC
TRBV2,-,TRBD1,TRBJ1-2,CASSATGGYDYGYTF,TGTGCCAGCAGCGCAACAGGGGGATATGACTATGGCTACACCTTC
TRBV6-2/TRBV6-3,few,TRBD2,TRBJ2-1,CASSYYAGGPYNEQFF,TGTGCCAGCAGTTATTATGCGGGAGGACCCTACAATGAGCAGTTCTTC
TRBV28,few,TRBD1,TRBJ1-5,CASSDRAIDQPQHF,TGTGCCAGCAGCGACAGGGCCATTGATCAGCCCCAGCATTTT
TRBV27,-,TRBD2,TRBJ2-7,CASSPPASGPYEQYF,TGTGCCAGCAGTCCGCCCGCTAGCGGGCCCTACGAGCAGTACTTC
TRBV4-2,-,-,TRBJ2-3,CASSQMAGLYTQYF,TGTGCCAGCAGCCAAATGGCGGGACTTTATACGCAGTATTTT
TRBV2,-,TRBD1,TRBJ2-1,CASTPTAQGAKEQFF,TGTGCCAGCACCCCCACCGCCCAGGGGGCGAAGGAGCAGTTCTTC
TRBV7-2,few,-,TRBJ2-3,CASSLAEIPDTQYF,TGTGCCAGCAGCTTAGCGGAGATACCAGATACGCAGTATTTT
TRBV5-1,few,-,TRBJ2-1,CASIDGDHSYNEQFF,TGCGCCAGCATCGATGGCGATCACTCCTACAATGAGCAGTTCTTC
TRBV7-2,many,TRBD1,TRBJ1-4,CASSRSGGAGEKLFF,TGTGCCAGCAGCCGGTCAGGGGGCGCCGGGGAAAAACTGTTTTTT
TRBV4-1,-,TRBD2,TRBJ2-1,CASSLRLAGGRSYNEQFF,TGCGCCAGCAGCCTGCGACTAGCGGGGGGGCGGTCCTACAATGAGCAGTTCTTC
TRBV7-2,-,-,TRBJ1-5,CASSSYHLPLDQPQHF,TGTGCCAGCAGCTCATACCACCTCCCCCTCGATCAGCCCCAGCATTTT
TRBV7-8,many,-,TRBJ2-1,CASVTGTTSNEQFF,TGTGCCAGCGTTACAGGGACCACTAGCAATGAGCAGTTCTTC
TRBV29-1,few,TRBD1,TRBJ1-1,CSVERDRAFGTEAFF,TGCAGCGTTGAGCGGGACAGGGCTTTCGGCACTGAAGCTTTCTTT
TRBV11-2,few,-,TRBJ1-2,CASSSIQMGVYGYTF,TGTGCCAGCAGCTCCATCCAGATGGGCGTCTATGGCTACACCTTC
TRBV7-2,many,TRBD2,TRBJ2-3,CASSLELAGVPDTQYF,TGTGCCAGCAGCTTAGAACTAGCGGGAGTGCCAGATACGCAGTATTTT
TRBV20-1,-,-,TRBJ1-1,CSADSYTEAFF,TGCAGTGCAGACAGCTACACTGAAGCTTTCTTT
TRBV20-1,-,-,TRBJ1-5,CSARGYWDQRLYSNQPQHF,TGCAGTGCTAGAGGCTACTGGGACCAGCGCCTATATAGCAATCAGCCCCAGCATTTT
TRBV29-1,-,-,TRBJ1-1,CSVVYLTEAFF,TGCAGCGTTGTGTACTTAACTGAAGCTTTCTTT
TRBV20-1,once,TRBD1,TRBJ1-2,CSARARGFRDGYTF,TGCAGTGCCAGGGCCAGGGGGTTTCGGGATGGCTACACCTTC
TRBV18,-,-,TRBJ1-2,CASSPGTGAGGYTF,TGTGCCAGCTCACCAGGCACTGGAGCGGGAGGCTACACCTTC
TRBV20-1,-,-,TRBJ1-2,CSVIPRGQRSGYTF,TGCAGTGTAATACCCCGGGGGCAACGGAGTGGCTACACCTTC
TRBV19,-,-,TRBJ2-1,CASSAAGTHPEQFF,TGTGCCAGTAGTGCTGCCGGGACTCACCCTGAGCAGTTCTTC
TRBV12-3/TRBV12-4,-,-,TRBJ1-1,CASSGLGGNTEAFF,TGTGCCAGCAGCGGACTGGGGGGGAACACTGAAGCTTTCTTT
TRBV28,-,-,TRBJ2-7,CASSPRARRKFSYEQYF,TGTGCCAGCAGTCCTCGGGCCAGGAGGAAATTCTCCTACGAGCAGTACTTC
TRBV6-1,once,TRBD1,TRBJ2-1,CASIQRTGAGYEQFF,TGTGCCAGCATTCAAAGGACAGGGGCTGGGTATGAGCAGTTCTTC
TRBV19,once,TRBD1,TRBJ2-7,CASSIKQGNYEQYF,TGTGCCAGTAGTATTAAACAGGGGAACTACGAGCAGTACTTC
TRBV6-2/TRBV6-3,-,-,TRBJ2-5,CASSRKTTQYF,TGTGCCAGCAGCCGTAAGACTACCCAGTACTTC
TRBV7-8,few,-,TRBJ2-7,CASSLVGREQYF,TGTGCCAGCAGCTTAGTAGGCCGCGAGCAGTACTTC
TRBV11-2,many,-,TRBJ2-5,CASSRGEETQYF,TGTGCCAGCAGCCGCGGGGAAGAGACCCAGTACTTC
TRBV28,many,-,TRBJ1-2,CATIGVNYGYTF,TGTGCCACCATTGGGGTTAACTATGGCTACACCTTC
TRBV7-9,few,-,TRBJ2-4,CASSLKLGKAKNIQYF,TGTGCCAGCAGCTTGAAGCTGGGCAAAGCCAAAAACATTCAGTACTTC
TRBV7-9,-,-,TRBJ1-6,CASSLVLINSPLHF,TGTGCCAGCAGCTTAGTCCTGATTAATTCACCCCTCCACTTT
TRBV27,few,-,TRBJ2-2,CASSLLGLAPGELFF,TGTGCCAGCAGTTTACTCGGACTTGCTCCCGGGGAGCTGTTTTTT
TRBV23-1,-,-,TRBJ2-7,CASSQNPGAVLRYEQYF,TGCGCCAGCAGTCAAAATCCCGGTGCAGTTCTACGCTACGAGCAGTACTTC
TRBV7-9,few,TRBD1,TRBJ1-1,CASSLSGQGFPEAFF,TGTGCCAGCAGCTTATCGGGACAGGGGTTTCCTGAAGCTTTCTTT
TRBV10-3,-,-,TRBJ2-7,CAISEGWPGPYEQYF,TGTGCCATCAGTGAGGGGTGGCCCGGGCCTTACGAGCAGTACTTC
TRBV20-1,few,-,TRBJ1-2,CSAAVGGVGYTF,TGCAGTGCTGCCGTGGGAGGTGTTGGCTACACCTTC
TRBV7-8,-,TRBD1,TRBJ2-7,CASSLARTGDEQYF,TGTGCCAGCAGCTTAGCGAGGACAGGGGACGAGCAGTACTTC
TRBV19,many,TRBD1,TRBJ1-1,CASSRDRGNTEAFF,TGTGCCAGCAGTCGAGACAGGGGGAACACTGAAGCTTTCTTT
TRBV28,-,-,TRBJ1-3,CASSPTDGINTIYF,TGTGCCAGCAGTCCCACAGATGGCATAAACACCATATATTTT
TRBV4-3,-,-,TRBJ2-1,CASSQEVPRSVNNEQFF,TGCGCCAGCAGCCAAGAAGTCCCTAGGTCGGTCAACAATGAGCAGTTCTTC
TRBV19,-,-,TRBJ1-1,CASIRGDMVLTEAFF,TGTGCCAGTATACGGGGGGACATGGTCCTTACTGAAGCTTTCTTT
TRBV6-2/TRBV6-3,-,TRBD2,TRBJ2-3,CASSRGLDPITDTQYF,TGTGCCAGCAGTCGCGGACTAGACCCTATCACAGATACGCAGTATTTT
TRBV7-2,many,TRBD1,TRBJ1-1,CASSLTTGLMNTEAFF,TGTGCCAGCAGCTTAACGACAGGGCTTATGAACACTGAAGCTTTCTTT